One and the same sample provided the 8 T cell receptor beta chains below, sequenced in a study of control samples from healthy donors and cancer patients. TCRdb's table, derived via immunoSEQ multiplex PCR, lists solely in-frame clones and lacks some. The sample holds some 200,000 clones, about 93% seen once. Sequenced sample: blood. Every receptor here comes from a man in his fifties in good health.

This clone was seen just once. The CDR3 DNA reads as TGTGCCAGCAGCTCCAGAAGGGGGACAGGGGGGAATAAGACTGAAGCTTTCTTT. Encoded protein: CASSSRRGTGGNKTEAFF. The V gene is TRBV7-2, the J gene TRBJ1-1; 11 nucleotides match TRBD1. CDR1 SGHTA and CDR2 FQGNSA come from the germline V gene. CDR3 length equals 18 residues. The V segment lost 4 bases and the J segment 5 bases; nucleotides outside the gene matches: 15.

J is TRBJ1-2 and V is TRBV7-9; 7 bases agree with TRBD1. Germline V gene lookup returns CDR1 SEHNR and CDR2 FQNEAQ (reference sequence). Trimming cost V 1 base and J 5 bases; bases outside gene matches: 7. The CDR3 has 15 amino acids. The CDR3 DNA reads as TGTGCCAGCAGCTTAGTAGGGGGACAGCTTTATGGCTACACCTTC. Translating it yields CASSLVGGQLYGYTF.

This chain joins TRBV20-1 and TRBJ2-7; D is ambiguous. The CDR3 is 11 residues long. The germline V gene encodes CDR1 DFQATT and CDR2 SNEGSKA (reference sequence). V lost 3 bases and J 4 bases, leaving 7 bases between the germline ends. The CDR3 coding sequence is TGCAGTGCTAGGAGGTCTTACGAGCAGTACTTC. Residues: CSARRSYEQYF.

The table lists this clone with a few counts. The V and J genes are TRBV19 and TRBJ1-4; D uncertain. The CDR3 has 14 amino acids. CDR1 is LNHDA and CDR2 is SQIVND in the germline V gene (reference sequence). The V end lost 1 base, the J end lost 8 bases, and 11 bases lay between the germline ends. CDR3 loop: CASSIGGVGEKLFF. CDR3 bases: TGTGCCAGTAGTATAGGCGGGGTTGGAGAAAAACTGTTTTTT.

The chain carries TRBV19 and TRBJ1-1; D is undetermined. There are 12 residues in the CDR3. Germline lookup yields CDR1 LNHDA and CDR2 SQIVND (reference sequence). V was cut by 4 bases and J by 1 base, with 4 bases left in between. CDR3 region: CASSTGNTEAFF. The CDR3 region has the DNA TGTGCCAGTAGTACAGGGAACACTGAAGCTTTCTTT.

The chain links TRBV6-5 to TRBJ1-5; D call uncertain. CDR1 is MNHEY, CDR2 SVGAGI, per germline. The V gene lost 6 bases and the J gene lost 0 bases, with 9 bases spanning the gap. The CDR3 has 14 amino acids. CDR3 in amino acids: CASREGYSNQPQHF. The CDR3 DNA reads TGTGCCAGCAGGGAGGGATATAGCAATCAGCCCCAGCATTTT.

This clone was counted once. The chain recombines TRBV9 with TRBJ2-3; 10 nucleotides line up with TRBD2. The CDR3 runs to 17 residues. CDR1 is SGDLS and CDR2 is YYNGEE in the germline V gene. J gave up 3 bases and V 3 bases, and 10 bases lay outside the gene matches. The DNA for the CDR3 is TGTGCCAGCAGCGCCCGAAGCGGGGGGGGCAGAACAGATACGCAGTATTTT. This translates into CASSARSGGGRTDTQYF.

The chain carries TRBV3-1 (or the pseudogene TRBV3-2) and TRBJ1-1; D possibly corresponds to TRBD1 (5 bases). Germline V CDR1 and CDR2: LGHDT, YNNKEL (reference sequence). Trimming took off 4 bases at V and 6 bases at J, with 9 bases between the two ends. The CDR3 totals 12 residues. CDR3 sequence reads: CASSREGPEAFF. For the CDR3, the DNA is TGTGCCAGCAGCCGAGAGGGACCTGAAGCTTTCTTT.